This T cell receptor beta chain derives from a study of beta chain features in type 1 diabetes (dated by TCRdb to 2016 to 2019). Describing the broader study: Mean age, gender distribution, total cell number and subset yield were not different between patients and healthy donors. Naive and central memory subsets were obtained from all 30 or so donors, but regulatory and stem cell-like memory subsets were isolated from only 8 patients and roughly 8 healthy donors. In the study, recently diagnosed type 1 diabetes patients and matched healthy donors were compared on the TCRB repertoires of their sorted circulating CD4+ T cell subsets. Across all samples, some 110,000,000 sorted cells were examined, and cell number per subset correlated strongly with RNA yield. Overall study outcomes, separate from this receptor: Sequencing cDNA rather than genomic DNA could over-represent highly expressing activated cells, although activation and CD3 levels did not differ between groups. Only small numbers of individuals were included in the HLA sub-analyses, which left unresolved whether HLA type had any influence on TCRB rearrangement. At VDJ recombination sites, patients with type 1 diabetes made fewer insertions and deleted more nucleotides, a pattern implying thymic rearrangement abnormalities. In all four CD4+ subsets, TCRB CDR3 length was moderately but significantly shorter in type 1 diabetes patients. Shorter templates might be favored by PCR, yet because patient and control samples were amplified and corrected together, any such skew would affect both groups equally. Naive, central memory and regulatory TCRB repertoires appeared more similar among patients than among healthy donors.

A single peripheral blood draw of around 0.11 L on average was collected from each donor into heparinised tubes. A BD FACSAria II and a panel including CD45RO, CCR7, CD25, CD127, CD95 and CD27 were used to sort naive, central memory, regulatory and stem cell-like memory CD4+ T cells. All sorted populations exceeded 95% purity. PBMCs were isolated immediately by Lymphoprep density gradient centrifugation and stained directly without culture. So that batch effects would be minimized, each experiment stained and sorted samples in pairs, pairing one healthy donor with one patient. The High Capacity cDNA Reverse Transcription Kit was used to reverse transcribe all of the isolated RNA, meaning that expressed TCRB transcripts were what got sequenced. Deep immunoSEQ sequencing was applied to naive, central memory and regulatory T cell samples, giving an average of about 3.57 million total reads per sample. After sorted cells were lysed in RLT buffer, RNA was extracted with DNase-treated RNeasy Micro or Mini kits, with the choice depending on cell number. Each cell subset was processed separately to prevent cross-contamination, with patient and healthy donor samples processed together. The immunoSEQ multiplex PCR was used to amplify TCRB sequences from cDNA, yielding 87-bp fragments that span the CDR3 region. The amplicons were sequenced using the Illumina HiSeq platform. In the original analysis: Synthetic template baselines were used to correct PCR bias computationally, reads within Hamming distance 2 were collapsed, and singletons that could not be merged were discarded. Reads were aligned against IMGT to assign V, D and J genes, CDR3 length and insertions or deletions at six rearrangement sites. Within each subset, clonotype counts were normalized to the number of sorted cells before true diversity and Gini coefficients were calculated with the tcR R package. The overlap coefficient, calculated on TCRB nucleotide sequences, was used to measure repertoire sharing. TCRdb holds this immuneACCESS table with in-frame rearrangements only. Some clones are missing; in checked studies, unresolved V genes explain under half, and the rest has no known cause. The V and J calls and clone size are taken from that table; D and trimming were inferred from the DNA. The table for this sample lists 300,000 to 400,000 clones; approximately 10% of them were counted only once. Roughly 1% of the sample belongs to the ten largest clones.

To note about this clone: Its antigen remains unidentified. Per-base quality was not reported, and no clone a single base away is much larger than it.

The V end loses 4 bases and the J end loses 1 base, and a stretch of 9 bases separates them. Its CDR3 holds 14 amino acids, cysteine through phenylalanine. The only DNA kept is the CDR3, 42 bases in frame from the first base. According to the germline V gene, CDR1 reads SGHRS and CDR2 reads YFSETQ. The sample was central memory CD4+ T cells from blood. This TCR came from a man in his thirties or forties with type 1 diabetes. Rearrangement joined TRBV5-1 to TRBJ1-3; confidence is insufficient to name the D gene. The sequenced DNA is TGCGCCAGCAGCCCGGATTCTTCTGGAAACACCATATATTTT. The translation is CASSPDSSGNTIYF.